One and the same sample provided the 26 T cell receptor beta chains below, sequenced in a study of Graves' ophthalmopathy and Graves' hyperthyroidism. Beta-chain TCR CDR3 regions were amplified from RNA transcripts. The library came from an HTBI-primed first-round RT-PCR and a second-round multiplex PCR. TCRdb called the multiplex PCR reads again in MiXCR, with one record for every CDR3 protein. The table lists 400,000 or so distinct CDR3 sequences, 15% of them singletons. The source material was peripheral blood. Receptor source: a woman aged 18-35 years with stable Graves' hyperthyroidism.

This clonotype was seen repeatedly, ten times or more. V is TRBV6-1 and J is TRBJ1-5, with D unresolved. V dropped 5 bases and J dropped 9 bases, with 11 bases sitting between them. Germline CDR1 MNHNS, CDR2 SASEGT. This CDR3 is 12 amino acids long. The CDR3 reads CASSQNGPPQHF. CDR3 DNA sequence: TGTGCCAGCAGTCAAAACGGGCCGCCCCAGCATTTT.

The chain joins TRBV6-5 to TRBJ2-5, with 10 bases that match TRBD2. The V gene's germline CDR1 is MNHEY and CDR2 SVGAGI. V shed 0 bases and J 5 bases; nucleotides not matched to a gene: 6. CDR3 size: 16 residues. The CDR3 DNA reads as TGTGCCAGCAGTTACTCGAATAGCGGGGGGAGGGAGACCCAGTACTTC. It encodes CASSYSNSGGRETQYF.

As regards this clonotype: A clone one base away is much larger, so this may be a read error. This chain connects TRBV6-1 to TRBJ1-6; D unresolved. In germline, CDR1 is MNHNS, CDR2 SASEGT. CDR3 length: 12 residues. The CDR3 coding sequence is TGTGCCAGCAGTTATAGCCCTTCACACCTCCACTTT. Translated: CASSYSPSHLHF.

This clonotype occurred many times. The chain joins TRBV6-5 to TRBJ2-7; D remains ambiguous. V lost 0 bases to trimming and J lost 0 bases, with 9 bases between them. Germline V gene lookup returns CDR1 MNHEY and CDR2 SVGAGI. The CDR3 is 15 amino acids. CDR3 sequence (DNA): TGTGCCAGCAGTTACTCGACTGGGGTCTCCTACGAGCAGTACTTC. This gives the protein CASSYSTGVSYEQYF.

This clonotype has a count of ten or more. The rearrangement joins TRBV2 to TRBJ1-1; no clear D gene. The V and J ends lost 2 bases and 3 bases respectively, with 7 bases between them. The CDR3 sequence is 13 residues long. Germline assignment: CDR1 SNHLY and CDR2 FYNNEI. CDR3 sequence reads: CASSERGYTEAFF. CDR3 coding DNA: TGTGCCAGCAGTGAACGGGGATACACTGAAGCTTTCTTT.

This clonotype was seen many times. This rearrangement joins TRBV7-9 to TRBJ1-1; D remains unclear. Trimming left V 4 bases short and J 1 base short, with 7 bases between. CDR3 length: 13 amino acids. Germline loops: CDR1 SEHNR, CDR2 FQNEAQ (reference sequence). This chain's CDR3 is CASSSSENTEAFF. The CDR3 DNA follows: TGTGCCAGCAGCTCATCAGAGAACACTGAAGCTTTCTTT.

The rearrangement uses TRBV19 and TRBJ1-3; possibly TRBD1 for D (5 bases). The CDR3 has 15 amino acids. Trimming took off 8 bases at V and 0 bases at J, with 14 bases between the two ends. In germline, CDR1 is LNHDA, CDR2 SQIVND (reference sequence). CDR3 nucleotide sequence: TGTGCCAGTTTCGGGCGACAGACCTCTGGAAACACCATATATTTT. As protein: CASFGRQTSGNTIYF.

The sample holds many counts of this clonotype. V is TRBV13 and J is TRBJ1-2, with D maybe TRBD1 (6 bases). V lost 8 bases, J lost 0 bases, and 13 bases lay in between. Germline V gives CDR1 PRHDT, CDR2 FYEKMQ (reference sequence). The CDR3 has 14 residues. The CDR3 DNA is TGTGCCAGCGGGGACACCCGATCTAACTATGGCTACACCTTC. It is translated as CASGDTRSNYGYTF.

As concerns this clonotype: A much more abundant neighbour one base away suggests this may be a read error. The CDR3 does not close with the conserved phenylalanine or tryptophan, likely indicating a read error. V gene TRBV12-3 or TRBV12-4 combines with J gene TRBJ1-6, with a possible D match to TRBD1 (5 bases). Trimming cost V 7 bases and J 9 bases, with 16 bases left between them. This CDR3 is built from 14 residues. The CDR3 spells CASTRRATGSPLHL. The CDR3 DNA reads as TGTGCCAGCACCCGGCGGGCCACAGGTTCACCCCTCCACTTG.

The rearrangement joins TRBV5-1 to TRBJ2-5; 9 nucleotides agree with TRBD1. This CDR3 is built from 16 residues. The V and J ends lost 1 base and 5 bases, in that order; junction bases with no gene match: 9. Germline V gives CDR1 SGHRS, CDR2 YFSETQ. The CDR3 coding sequence is TGCGCCAGCAGCTTGCGGCCGGGACAGGGCGAGGAGACCCAGTACTTC. Translation gives CASSLRPGQGEETQYF.

This clonotype was seen ten or more times. V usage is TRBV6-1 and J usage is TRBJ1-5; no definite D call. The CDR3 runs 17 residues. Germline lookup yields CDR1 MNHNS and CDR2 SASEGT. Trimming removed 0 bases at V and 7 bases at J, with 19 bases between. The CDR3 here is CASSEALRHRVAQPQHF. As DNA, the CDR3 is TGTGCCAGCAGTGAAGCCCTCCGGCACCGGGTGGCCCAGCCCCAGCATTTT.

This clonotype occurred a few times. The rearrangement links TRBV5-1 to TRBJ1-1, with 9 bases aligning to TRBD1. Germline CDR1 reads SGHRS; CDR2 reads YFSETQ. CDR3 length equals 13 residues. Germline trimming cut 6 bases from V and 5 bases from J; bases unmatched to any gene: 5. The chain's CDR3 is CASTNRGQTEAFF. CDR3 nucleotide sequence: TGCGCCAGCACCAACAGGGGGCAGACTGAAGCTTTCTTT.

This clonotype was detected ten times or more. The V and J genes are TRBV4-1 and TRBJ1-2; 10 positions agree with TRBD1. Germline V lookup: CDR1 MGHRA, CDR2 YSYEKL. The CDR3 runs 15 residues. V was clipped by 3 bases and J by 6 bases; unmatched bases: 7. Here the CDR3 reads CASSHRDRGSNGYTF. The CDR3 DNA reads as TGCGCCAGCAGCCATCGGGACAGGGGTAGTAATGGCTACACCTTC.

This clonotype was seen many times. The rearrangement joins TRBV6-5 to TRBJ1-1; no firm D call. The CDR3 has 15 residues. The V end was cut by 0 bases, the J end by 4 bases, with 12 bases between. CDR1 is MNHEY, CDR2 SVGAGI, per germline. The CDR3 DNA reads TGTGCCAGCAGTTACTCGAGGCCTGGAGTCACTGAAGCTTTCTTT. This gives the protein CASSYSRPGVTEAFF.

There are many counts of this clonotype. This sequence joins TRBV5-1 and TRBJ2-2; D is perhaps TRBD2 (7 bases). Trimming stripped 0 bases from V and 3 bases from J, with 18 bases between. Germline V gene sequence: CDR1 SGHRS, CDR2 YFSETQ. The CDR3 sequence is 18 residues long. The CDR3 nucleotides read TGCGCCAGCAGCTTGGCCTGGCGGCGGGGGCCGGACACCGGGGAGCTGTTTTTT. Its protein product is CASSLAWRRGPDTGELFF.

Many counts were recorded for this clonotype. This rearrangement joins TRBV7-3 to TRBJ2-7; unclear D gene. The CDR3 loop spans 13 amino acids. The V end was cut by 5 bases, the J end by 3 bases, with 11 bases between. Germline values: CDR1 SGHTA, CDR2 FQGTGA. The CDR3 DNA follows: TGTGCCAGCAGCCCAAGGCCAGACTACGAGCAGTACTTC. Residues: CASSPRPDYEQYF.

This clonotype was counted between two and nine times. A read error is possible here, since a much larger clone lies one base away. This CDR3 fails to terminate in the conserved phenylalanine or tryptophan, so it likely reflects a read error. The rearrangement joins TRBV9 to TRBJ1-2; D possibly corresponds to TRBD1 (6 bases). The CDR3 sequence is 15 residues long. Trimming shortened V by 3 bases and J by 4 bases, and 16 bases separated the two germline ends. The germline V gene has CDR1 SGDLS and CDR2 YYNGEE. The CDR3 here is CASSEGVGGTYGYTL. CDR3 DNA sequence: TGTGCCAGCAGCGAGGGGGTCGGCGGAACCTATGGCTACACCCTC.

In its sample, this clonotype was seen a few times. The chain employs TRBV18 and TRBJ2-7; TRBD1 aligns across 12 bases. The CDR3 sequence is 16 residues long. Trimming removed 5 bases from V and 4 bases from J; junction bases left unmatched: 9. Per germline, CDR1 KGHSH and CDR2 LQKENI. In DNA form, the CDR3 reads TGTGCCAGCTCATCTACCGGGACAGGGGGCAGGTACGAGCAGTACTTC. Protein: CASSSTGTGGRYEQYF. The variable domain in full, completed from reference TRBV18 and TRBJ2-7, reads NAGVMQNPRHLVRRRGQEARLRCSPMKGHSHVYWYRQLPEEGLKFMVYLQKENIIDESGMPKERFSAEFPKEGPSILRIQQVVRGDSAAYFCASSSTGTGGRYEQYFGPGTRLTVT.

There are many counts of this clonotype. The chain couples TRBV10-3 to TRBJ2-2; no reliable D call. This CDR3 comprises 16 residues. V lost 3 bases and J 0 bases, leaving 11 bases between the germline ends. CDR1 is ENHRY and CDR2 is SYGVKD in the germline V gene. CDR3 protein: CAISDPDRSNTGELFF. The CDR3 nucleotides are TGTGCCATCAGTGATCCGGACCGATCGAACACCGGGGAGCTGTTTTTT.

This clonotype was detected ten times or more. This chain uses TRBV5-1 with TRBJ2-2; 8 bases align to TRBD1. V was clipped by 4 bases and J by 2 bases; unmatched bases: 4. Germline CDR1 is SGHRS and CDR2 is YFSETQ. This CDR3 region has 15 residues. In nucleotides, the CDR3 is TGCGCCAGCAGCACGGACAGGGTAAACACCGGGGAGCTGTTTTTT. This gives the protein CASSTDRVNTGELFF. Using reference TRBV5-1 and TRBJ2-2 for the parts outside the CDR3, the full variable domain is KAGVTQTPRYLIKTRGQQVTLSCSPISGHRSVSWYQQTPGQGLQFLFEYFSETQRNKGNFPGRFSGRQFSNSRSEMNVSTLELGDSALYLCASSTDRVNTGELFFGEGSRLTVL.

This clonotype was detected a few times. A much more abundant neighbour one base away suggests this may be a read error. J is TRBJ1-1 and V is TRBV7-8; D gene ambiguous. The CDR3 is 13 residues long. The germline CDR1 and CDR2 sequences are SGHVS and FQNEAQ. The CDR3 bases are TGTGCCAGCAGCTTATCCACATACACTGAAGCTTGCTTT. Protein sequence: CASSLSTYTEACF.

This clonotype was seen many times. The CDR3 loop reads CASKPPDRPNTEAFF. The CDR3 region has the DNA TGTGCCAGCAAGCCCCCTGACAGGCCGAACACTGAAGCTTTCTTT. This chain connects TRBV7-9 to TRBJ1-1; possibly TRBD1 for D (6 bases). The CDR3 contains 15 residues. Germline V gives CDR1 SEHNR, CDR2 FQNEAQ (reference sequence). The germline V and J ends were trimmed by 7 bases and 1 base, with 16 bases remaining between them.

The sample holds many counts of this clonotype. The V call is TRBV19, the J call TRBJ1-5, with D possibly being TRBD1 (6 bases). Germline CDR1 reads LNHDA; CDR2 reads SQIVND (reference sequence). V lost 8 bases and J lost 7, with 15 bases in between. The CDR3 is 13 amino acids. CDR3 residues: CASSDRSEQPQHF. The CDR3 nucleotides are TGTGCCAGTTCAGACAGGTCGGAGCAGCCCCAGCATTTT.

This chain joins TRBV6-2 or TRBV6-3 and TRBJ2-5; a weak D match, TRBD2 (5 bases). Germline V CDR1 and CDR2: MNHEY, SVGEGT. The length of the CDR3 is 14 residues. Trimming took off 6 bases at V and 5 bases at J, with 16 bases between the two ends. The CDR3 spells CASRPARAGETQYF. The CDR3 region has the DNA TGTGCCAGCAGACCCGCGAGGGCCGGGGAGACCCAGTACTTC.

V usage is TRBV7-9 and J usage is TRBJ2-7, with a tentative D call TRBD2 (5 bases). V was pared by 2 bases and J by 6 bases, with 14 bases between. The CDR3 consists of 14 residues. The germline gives CDR1 SEHNR, CDR2 FQNEAQ (reference sequence). The CDR3 spells CASSLQAGAAEQYF. CDR3 bases: TGTGCCAGCAGCTTACAGGCAGGAGCGGCCGAGCAGTACTTC.

This clonotype was counted ten times or more. The V call is TRBV12-3 or TRBV12-4, the J call TRBJ2-7; TRBD1 aligns across 8 bases. This CDR3 has 13 amino acids. V shed 5 bases and J 6 bases; nucleotides not matched to a gene: 6. The CDR3: CASSTATGAEQYF. Here the CDR3 DNA reads TGTGCCAGCAGTACCGCGACAGGGGCCGAGCAGTACTTC.